The subject of this entry is one TCR beta chain. Its antigen is unidentified. Construction of the TCR beta libraries employed iRepertoire HTBI primers in conjunction with Arm-PCR of CDR3 regions. In TCRdb, the multiplex PCR reads were re-called with MiXCR into one record per CDR3 protein. The table has about half a million distinct CDR3 sequences, around a fifth seen once. The entry originates in a study of regulatory T cells in long-lasting Graves disease. Findings and caveats of the study: Small numbers of samples may have cut accuracy. TCR diversity was lower in persistent Graves' patients than in newly diagnosed ones.

The time point was: persistent/refractory GD, antithyroid drugs over 5 years with positive TRAb. PBMC RNA served as the TCR library source. Source: peripheral blood mononuclear cells (PBMCs), taken when the disease was refractory, from a patient treated with antithyroid drugs. The TCR comes from a female donor with Graves disease.

CDR3 in DNA: TGCAGTGCCAGGGGGCAGTCAGAGACCCAGTACTTC. This gives the protein CSARGQSETQYF. V and J are TRBV20-1 and TRBJ2-5, with TRBD1 identical over 8 bases. V trimming: 6 bases; J trimming: 4 bases; junction bases outside the gene matches: 4. This CDR3 is built from 12 residues. Germline V gene lookup returns CDR1 DFQATT and CDR2 SNEGSKA (reference sequence).